This T cell receptor beta chain was recorded in a study of early T cells in non-severe SARS-CoV-2 infection. Study at large: With bulk RNA from unsorted whole blood as input, sequencing yielded unpaired chains.

This clonotype was counted a few times. Individual cDNA molecules received unique molecular identifiers. TCRdb analysed the 5' RACE reads with MiXCR anew, one entry per CDR3 protein. The table records about 72,000 distinct CDR3 sequences, around 10% of them present only once. This clonotype was obtained from an adult who was a healthcare worker with PCR-confirmed SARS-CoV-2 infection or an uninfected control (not recorded which). The sequenced sample was whole blood, obtained at baseline.

CDR3 in DNA: TGCAGCGTTGAAGTGGATTCGGAGACCCAGTACTTC. Its translation: CSVEVDSETQYF. The V and J genes are TRBV29-1 and TRBJ2-5, with D hard to call. The V end was cut by 1 base, the J end by 5 bases, with 8 bases between. The CDR3 covers 12 residues. CDR1 is SQVTM and CDR2 is ANQGSEA in the germline V gene.